This T cell receptor (beta chain) derives from a study of PD-1 blockade in classical Hodgkin lymphoma. On this clone: Its antigen is undetermined.

Whole-study findings and limits: CD8+ TCR diversity did not rise significantly by C4D1, unlike CD4+.

Every single patient, without exception, relapsed after autologous stem cell transplantation, and brentuximab vedotin exposure varied. Patients showed best responses of complete response, partial response or progressive disease. Libraries were prepared by immunoSEQ multiplex PCR; TCRdb keeps only in-frame clonotypes and omits some of them. The data hold tens of thousands of clones, with approximately 70% observed a single time. Germline CDR1 is ENHRY and CDR2 is SYGVKD. The CDR3 is 13 residues long. V lost 10 bases and J 5 bases, leaving 14 bases between the germline ends. Specimen: peripheral blood mononuclear cells (PBMCs), collected before the second cycle of nivolumab. The receptor was derived from a human donor with classical Hodgkin lymphoma. The rearrangement joins TRBV10-3 to TRBJ1-4, with D possibly being TRBD1 (5 bases). Here the CDR3 DNA reads TGTGCCACCCGGGGGAGGGACAATGAAAAACTGTTTTTT. It yields the protein CATRGRDNEKLFF.